This T cell receptor beta chain was retrieved from a study of T cell responses to AZD1222 COVID-19 vaccine. Germline-derived CDR1 and CDR2 are MNHEY and SMNVEV (reference sequence). After removal of 7 bases from V and 4 bases from J, the junction contained 2 bases not matched to a gene. The CDR3 sequence is 13 residues long. Overall study findings and caveats: After two AZD1222 doses, spike-specific TCR breadth and depth rose versus day 0.

The assay was immunoSEQ multiplex PCR, and TCRdb's table has in-frame clones only and misses some. The sample shows 100,000 to 120,000 clones, about four fifths of them seen only once. About this clone: As yet, its antigen is unknown.

The gene calls are TRBV27 and TRBJ2-2; 8 bases align to TRBD1. Sequenced here: peripheral blood, sampled on day 0 of AZD1222 vaccination. The TCR comes from an adult in good health. CDR3 sequence (DNA): TGTGCCAGCATCGGGACAGGCACCGGGGAGCTGTTTTTT. Translation: CASIGTGTGELFF.